Listed here are 17 T cell receptor beta chains from one sample, sequenced in a study of T cell repertoires in cytomegalovirus infection. TCRdb re-called the reads with MiXCR, one entry per CDR3 protein. Here the sample spans roughly 320,000 distinct CDR3 sequences, 9% to 9.5% being singletons. Sequencing was performed on PBMCs. The receptors derive from a human donor in good health (CMV status not recorded). Some clones in this sample may be carry-over from other donors' samples.

This clonotype was recorded a few times. This chain uses TRBV20-1 with TRBJ2-7, with D perhaps matching TRBD1 (6 bases). Germline V gene data show CDR1 as DFQATT and CDR2 as SNEGSKA (reference sequence). The CDR3 is made up of 14 amino acids. V was shortened by 1 base and J by 4 bases, with 14 bases between the two germline ends. CDR3 in amino acids: CSARGQGLRYEQYF. The CDR3 bases are TGCAGTGCTAGAGGCCAGGGGCTTAGGTACGAGCAGTACTTC.

This clonotype was detected ten times or more. The chain has TRBV6-6 and TRBJ2-7; D gene ambiguous. The CDR3 length is 12 residues. Germline V gene sequence: CDR1 MNHNY, CDR2 SVGAGI (reference sequence). The V and J ends lost 6 bases and 5 bases respectively, with 11 bases between them. The CDR3 DNA sequence: TGTGCCAGCAGCACGACTGGGGACGAGCAGTACTTC. It specifies CASSTTGDEQYF.

Many counts were recorded for this clonotype. The rearrangement uses TRBV2 and TRBJ2-7; D may match TRBD1 or TRBD2 (6 bases each). The V gene lost 6 bases and the J gene lost 3 bases, with 18 bases spanning the gap. Germline V gene lookup returns CDR1 SNHLY and CDR2 FYNNEI. The CDR3 loop spans 15 amino acids. CDR3 coding DNA: TGTGCCAGCAGCGGAGGGGGGCAGGGGAACTACGAGCAGTACTTC. Protein product: CASSGGGQGNYEQYF.

The chain carries TRBV7-3 and TRBJ1-2, with D possibly matching TRBD1 (6 bases). The CDR3 spans 13 residues. Looked up from germline, CDR1 is SGHTA and CDR2 is FQGTGA. The ends were cut back, 4 bases at V and 5 bases at J, with 11 bases in the middle. The CDR3, as DNA: TGTGCCAGCAGCTCAAACGGACAGTATGGCTACACCTTC. It is translated as CASSSNGQYGYTF.

J is TRBJ1-6 and V is TRBV28; D call uncertain. Germline V gene sequence: CDR1 MDHEN, CDR2 SYDVKM. The germline V and J ends were trimmed by 6 bases and 7 bases, with 10 bases remaining between them. The CDR3 is made up of 13 amino acids. This CDR3 reads CASRKVTNSPLHF. Written as DNA, the CDR3 is TGTGCCAGCAGGAAGGTTACAAATTCACCCCTCCACTTT.

This clonotype has a handful of counts. The chain couples TRBV20-1 to TRBJ1-5, with a tentative D call TRBD1 (5 bases). CDR3 length: 14 amino acids. V dropped 3 bases and J dropped 1 base, with 10 bases sitting between them. CDR1 DFQATT and CDR2 SNEGSKA come from the germline V gene (reference sequence). Here the CDR3 DNA reads TGCAGTGCTAGTGGGGGTAACAGCAATCAGCCCCAGCATTTT. Translated, it gives CSASGGNSNQPQHF.

This clonotype was observed at least ten times. This chain connects TRBV7-2 to TRBJ1-1, with 7 positions matching TRBD1. This CDR3 is 14 amino acids long. Germline V gene sequence: CDR1 SGHTA, CDR2 FQGNSA. The ends lost 1 base at V and 7 bases at J; junction bases unmatched: 6. DNA for the CDR3: TGTGCCAGCAGCTTAGAGGACAGGTTGTTTGAAGCTTTCTTT. Translated: CASSLEDRLFEAFF.

This clonotype was seen a few times. This chain connects TRBV6-6 to TRBJ2-7; TRBD2 matches 8 bases. Trimming removed 7 bases from V and 5 bases from J; junction bases left unmatched: 16. Looked up from germline, CDR1 is MNHNY and CDR2 is SVGAGI (reference sequence). CDR3 size: 16 residues. The CDR3 spells CASNPGGLVIEDEQYF. In DNA form, the CDR3 reads TGTGCCAGCAATCCCGGGGGACTAGTAATTGAGGACGAGCAGTACTTC.

This clonotype was observed a few times. The CDR3 sequence: CASSPRSLGQGQNEQFF. The CDR3 nucleotides are TGTGCCAGCAGCCCCCGCTCGCTGGGACAGGGTCAAAATGAGCAGTTCTTC. This sequence joins TRBV4-2 and TRBJ2-1, with 9 bases fitting TRBD1. The V segment lost 4 bases and the J segment 7 bases; nucleotides outside the gene matches: 14. Germline CDR1 LGHNA, CDR2 YNFKEQ. The CDR3 is made up of 17 amino acids.

This clonotype was observed at least ten times. The rearrangement links TRBV7-2 to TRBJ2-7; 9 nucleotides match TRBD2. V gave up 4 bases and J gave up 4 bases; unmatched junction bases: 14. CDR1 is SGHTA and CDR2 is FQGNSA in the germline V gene. The CDR3 totals 17 residues. CDR3 region: CASSSLGRAGGRYEQYF. In DNA, the CDR3 is TGTGCCAGCAGCTCCCTCGGACGAGCGGGAGGTCGGTACGAGCAGTACTTC.

This clonotype came up many times. The V call is TRBV19, the J call TRBJ1-2, with 12 bases fitting TRBD1. The CDR3 length is 15 residues. Looked up from germline, CDR1 is LNHDA and CDR2 is SQIVND (reference sequence). After removal of 11 bases from V and 1 base from J, the junction contained 8 bases not matched to a gene. The CDR3 loop reads CAGRDRGLGNYGYTF. CDR3 DNA sequence: TGTGCCGGCCGGGACAGGGGGCTGGGTAACTATGGCTACACCTTC.

This clonotype was recorded many times. The rearrangement joins TRBV29-1 to TRBJ2-1; 8 nucleotides match TRBD2. Per germline, CDR1 SQVTM and CDR2 ANQGSEA. V lost 3 bases and J lost 4; bases outside the gene matches: 11. The CDR3 has 16 residues. This CDR3 reads CSVEGGRGRPYNEQFF. The CDR3 coding sequence is TGCAGCGTTGAGGGGGGGCGCGGGAGGCCTTACAATGAGCAGTTCTTC.

This clonotype was observed many times. The chain's CDR3 is CASSFKSLDTQYF. The CDR3 region has the DNA TGTGCCAGCAGCTTTAAGAGCCTAGATACGCAGTATTTT. The chain combines TRBV5-4 with TRBJ2-3; D remains ambiguous. The germline V gene has CDR1 SGHNT and CDR2 YYREEE (reference sequence). The CDR3 is 13 amino acids. Trimming removed 2 bases at V and 5 bases at J, with 9 bases between.

V usage is TRBV6-2 or TRBV6-3 and J usage is TRBJ1-5, with D perhaps TRBD1 (6 bases). V lost 5 bases and J lost 6, with 17 bases in between. The CDR3 has 15 residues. Germline V gene data show CDR1 as MNHEY and CDR2 as SVGEGT. The CDR3 here is CASSTAGGAGQPQHF. CDR3 DNA: TGTGCCAGCAGTACGGCGGGGGGGGCAGGTCAGCCCCAGCATTTT.

This clonotype was counted a few times. The chain links TRBV10-3 to TRBJ2-1, with D uncertain. V was clipped by 0 bases and J by 5 bases, with 14 bases between them. CDR1 is ENHRY, CDR2 SYGVKD, per germline. The CDR3 has 16 amino acids. The CDR3 DNA reads TGTGCCATCAGTGAGTCTCCCTCTCGGGCCGACAATGAGCAGTTCTTC. This encodes CAISESPSRADNEQFF.

Many counts were recorded for this clonotype. This chain connects TRBV4-2 to TRBJ1-5; perhaps TRBD1 as D (6 bases). The CDR3 consists of 14 residues. V lost 0 bases and J 4 bases, leaving 7 bases between the germline ends. Germline V gives CDR1 LGHNA, CDR2 YNFKEQ. CDR3 amino acids: CASSQEGTNQPQHF. In DNA, the CDR3 is TGTGCCAGCAGCCAAGAGGGGACAAATCAGCCCCAGCATTTT.

At least ten counts were recorded for this clonotype. The V gene is TRBV7-2, the J gene TRBJ1-2; D call uncertain. Germline V gives CDR1 SGHTA, CDR2 FQGNSA. This CDR3 has 12 residues. V lost 0 bases and J 8 bases, leaving 7 bases between the germline ends. The CDR3 coding sequence is TGTGCCAGCAGCTTAGCTTCGCGAGGCTACACCTTC. It codes for CASSLASRGYTF.